This note documents a single TCR beta chain sequence. This entry belongs to a study of blood T cells in healthy people across ages. With 6 bases removed from V and 0 bases from J, the gap between germline ends came to 15 bases. This CDR3 spans 15 amino acids. Germline lookup yields CDR1 SGHRS and CDR2 YFSETQ. Together with a sample-barcoded 5' primer, a J-beta primer mix was included in a second PCR lasting about 6 to 11 cycles. TCRdb ran MiXCR on the 5' RACE reads and lists one entry per CDR3 protein. Of approximately 800,000 distinct CDR3 sequences in the sample, approximately 25% were seen once. The same sample was also studied in work on T cells of mothers and their children. That report adds: Mothers yielded over 8 million CDR3 reads, children about 3 million each. Related and unrelated pairs show TCR recombination output that thymic selection shapes similarly. Related pairs of mothers and children showed slightly higher, non-significant overlap versus unrelated pairs.

This TCR was recovered from a boy under 18 in good health. Material: blood. V gene TRBV5-1 combines with J gene TRBJ1-1, with D unclear. Here the CDR3 DNA reads TGCGCCAGCACCTGGGAGGGTATGATGAACACTGAAGCTTTCTTT. It yields the protein CASTWEGMMNTEAFF.